The 24 T cell receptor beta chains reported below all come from one sample, sequenced in a study of cytomegalovirus exposure and HLA in healthy donors (dated by TCRdb to about 2017). Library generation was performed with the immunoSEQ multiplex PCR assay. The multiplex PCR relied on a mix of 60 forward primers for TCR Vbeta segments and 13 reverse primers for TCR Jbeta segments. TCRdb took this table from immuneACCESS and kept in-frame rearrangements with V and J called. Such tables lack part of the clones; where checked against another copy, unresolved V genes explain under half of the gap, and the rest is unexplained. The sample table records 100,000 or so clones; around 57% of these occur just once. Approximately 4.3% of the sample is held by the ten biggest clonotypes. The source material was PBMCs. The receptors were gathered from a human donor in good health.

This chain joins TRBV7-9 and TRBJ2-3; 12 bases are a match to TRBD2. Germline V lookup: CDR1 SEHNR, CDR2 FQNEAQ (reference sequence). This CDR3 has 16 amino acids. The V gene end was trimmed by 5 bases and the J gene end by 6 bases; junction bases not matched to a gene: 9. CDR3 in amino acids: CASSIQTSGSADTQYF. CDR3 in DNA: TGTGCCAGCAGCATTCAGACTAGCGGGAGTGCGGATACGCAGTATTTT.

The CDR3 protein is CASSLGFSGRYQETQYF. The CDR3, as DNA: TGTGCCAGCAGCTTAGGGTTTAGCGGGAGGTACCAAGAGACCCAGTACTTC. This chain joins TRBV7-9 and TRBJ2-5; TRBD2 aligns across 10 bases. This CDR3 region has 17 residues. J gave up 0 bases and V 1 base, and 5 bases lay outside the gene matches. Germline CDR1 reads SEHNR; CDR2 reads FQNEAQ (reference sequence).

This clone was counted a few times. The chain recombines TRBV6-5 with TRBJ2-7; the D gene is possibly TRBD1 (6 bases). Germline CDR1 and CDR2: MNHEY and SVGAGI. This CDR3 comprises 14 residues. V dropped 8 bases and J dropped 0 bases, with 14 bases sitting between them. The CDR3 here is CASGVGQSSYEQYF. The CDR3 nucleotides read TGTGCCAGCGGAGTCGGACAGAGCTCCTACGAGCAGTACTTC.

V and J are TRBV29-1 and TRBJ2-2; D perhaps matches TRBD1 (6 bases). This CDR3 is 13 amino acids long. Trimming took off 6 bases at V and 5 bases at J, with 13 bases between the two ends. CDR1 SQVTM and CDR2 ANQGSEA come from the germline V gene. The CDR3 sequence: CSVLTGGTGELFF. CDR3 coding DNA: TGCAGCGTCCTGACAGGAGGTACCGGGGAGCTGTTTTTT.

The V and J genes are TRBV29-1 and TRBJ1-2; tentative D call: TRBD1 (6 bases). V was pared by 4 bases and J by 3 bases, with 9 bases between. This CDR3 comprises 12 residues. From germline, CDR1 is SQVTM and CDR2 ANQGSEA. Here the CDR3 DNA reads TGCAGCGTTGTGGCAGGGGACTATGGCTACACCTTC. Protein: CSVVAGDYGYTF.

The V call is TRBV11-1, the J call TRBJ2-7; D may be TRBD2 (6 bases). CDR1 and CDR2 (germline): SGHAT, FQDESV (reference sequence). The CDR3 runs 13 residues. The V end was cut by 2 bases, the J end by 3 bases, with 8 bases between. The CDR3 sequence: CASSLRLDYEQYF. The CDR3 bases are TGTGCCAGCAGCTTACGACTAGACTACGAGCAGTACTTC.

This sequence joins TRBV15 and TRBJ1-3; D gene unclear. V gave up 1 base and J gave up 0 bases, with 13 bases separating them. This CDR3 comprises 17 residues. Germline CDR1 is LNHNV and CDR2 is YYDKDF (reference sequence). The CDR3 protein is CATSRGSGGLSGNTIYF. The CDR3 bases are TGTGCCACCAGCAGAGGTAGTGGCGGGCTCTCTGGAAACACCATATATTTT.

This clone was seen only once. The CDR3 DNA reads TGCGCCAGCAGTCCGGGACTGACTACGTCTTTAGACGAGCAGTACTTC. Amino acid sequence: CASSPGLTTSLDEQYF. V gene TRBV5-1 combines with J gene TRBJ2-7; TRBD2 is a possible D gene (6 bases). Trimming took 5 bases from V and 5 from J, leaving 23 bases between them. The CDR3 contains 16 residues. Germline CDR1 is SGHRS and CDR2 is YFSETQ.

The chain employs TRBV27 and TRBJ2-1; the D gene is possibly TRBD1 (6 bases). V was cut by 3 bases and J by 2 bases, with 8 bases left in between. Germline V gene lookup returns CDR1 MNHEY and CDR2 SMNVEV (reference sequence). This CDR3 spans 14 amino acids. CDR3 sequence (DNA): TGTGCCAGCAGTTTGGACAGAGCCTACAATGAGCAGTTCTTC. Translation gives CASSLDRAYNEQFF.

This clone was found a few times. This chain connects TRBV7-9 to TRBJ2-7; possible D gene TRBD2, 6 bases. Germline lookup yields CDR1 SEHNR and CDR2 FQNEAQ (reference sequence). V was pared by 2 bases and J by 4 bases, with 15 bases between. The CDR3 extends over 15 amino acids. CDR3 in amino acids: CASSLYGTPEYEQYF. CDR3 in DNA: TGTGCCAGCAGCTTATACGGGACTCCCGAATACGAGCAGTACTTC.

The V and J genes are TRBV2 and TRBJ2-7, with 9 nucleotides matching TRBD2. CDR3 length equals 15 residues. Germline assignment: CDR1 SNHLY and CDR2 FYNNEI. V was pared by 6 bases and J by 3 bases, with 9 bases of the junction left unmatched. CDR3 amino acids: CASRGLAGIYYEQYF. CDR3 DNA: TGTGCCAGCAGGGGGCTAGCGGGAATTTACTACGAGCAGTACTTC.

The rearrangement links TRBV10-3 to TRBJ2-5; possible D gene TRBD1, 5 bases. This CDR3 contains 15 residues. Trimming stripped 0 bases from V and 5 bases from J, with 13 bases between. CDR1 and CDR2 from the germline V gene are ENHRY and SYGVKD. CDR3 sequence (DNA): TGTGCCATCAGTGAGTCTTCGGCAGGGCGGGAGACCCAGTACTTC. Amino acid sequence: CAISESSAGRETQYF.

This rearrangement joins TRBV9 to TRBJ2-5; 11 nucleotides match TRBD1. The CDR3 is made up of 15 amino acids. CDR1 SGDLS and CDR2 YYNGEE come from the germline V gene. The ends lost 4 bases at V and 5 bases at J; junction bases unmatched: 7. Here the CDR3 reads CASSPWTGGLETQYF. DNA for the CDR3: TGTGCCAGCAGCCCTTGGACAGGGGGCTTGGAGACCCAGTACTTC.

CDR3 in amino acids: CATHRGINQPQHF. The CDR3 DNA reads TGTGCCACTCACAGGGGCATCAATCAGCCCCAGCATTTT. The gene calls are TRBV19 and TRBJ1-5; 7 nucleotides line up with TRBD1. The CDR3 totals 13 residues. Germline values: CDR1 LNHDA, CDR2 SQIVND (reference sequence). V lost 10 bases to trimming and J lost 3 bases; unmatched junction nucleotides: 6. Using reference TRBV19 and TRBJ1-5 for the parts outside the CDR3, the full variable domain is DGGITQSPKYLFRKEGQNVTLSCEQNLNHDAMYWYRQDPGQGLRLIYYSQIVNDFQKGDIAEGYSVSREKKESFPLTVTSAQKNPTAFYLCATHRGINQPQHFGDGTRLSIL.

V usage is TRBV4-1 and J usage is TRBJ2-7, with TRBD2 matching over 7 bases. V gave up 0 bases and J gave up 6 bases; unmatched junction bases: 2. The germline gives CDR1 MGHRA, CDR2 YSYEKL. The CDR3 sequence is 13 residues long. The CDR3 nucleotides read TGCGCCAGCAGCCAAGATTCGGGGGGCGAGCAGTACTTC. The encoded protein is CASSQDSGGEQYF.

This clone came up a few times. V gene TRBV5-6 combines with J gene TRBJ2-3; 9 bases are a match to TRBD2. The CDR3 totals 16 residues. Germline V gives CDR1 SGHDT, CDR2 YYEEEE. Trimming took 3 bases from V and 5 from J; bases not matched to a gene: 10. CDR3 amino acids: CASSSTSGTPIDTQYF. CDR3 DNA sequence: TGTGCCAGCAGCTCGACTAGCGGAACCCCGATAGATACGCAGTATTTT.

The rearrangement links TRBV6-5 to TRBJ1-4; D is uncertain. V was cut by 0 bases and J by 14 bases, with 13 bases left in between. The CDR3 length is 13 residues. From germline, CDR1 is MNHEY and CDR2 SVGAGI. The CDR3 bases are TGTGCCAGCAGTTACTCAGAGCGGGCTGGTCTGTTTTTT. Its protein product is CASSYSERAGLFF.

This chain uses TRBV6-6 with TRBJ2-1, with a possible D match to TRBD2 (6 bases). CDR1 and CDR2 (germline): MNHNY, SVGAGI (reference sequence). V was shortened by 11 bases and J by 9 bases, with 20 bases between the two germline ends. This CDR3 region has 13 residues. The CDR3 DNA reads as TGTGCCTCGGGGGACGACCGCTCGGGTGAGCAGTTCTTC. Residues: CASGDDRSGEQFF.

This chain uses TRBV5-1 with TRBJ2-1, with 7 positions matching TRBD2. Per the germline V gene, CDR1 is SGHRS and CDR2 is YFSETQ. This CDR3 contains 14 residues. With V trimmed by 7 bases and J by 6 bases, 10 bases remained unmatched. This chain's CDR3 is CASGSGTPPNEQFF. In nucleotides, the CDR3 is TGCGCCAGCGGGAGCGGGACTCCCCCCAATGAGCAGTTCTTC.

The rearrangement links TRBV5-4 to TRBJ2-7, with TRBD1 matching over 7 bases. V lost 3 bases to trimming and J lost 4 bases; unmatched junction nucleotides: 1. The CDR3 contains 12 residues. Germline-derived CDR1 and CDR2 are SGHNT and YYREEE (reference sequence). The CDR3: CASSSQGYEQYF. In nucleotides, the CDR3 is TGTGCCAGCAGCTCACAGGGGTACGAGCAGTACTTC.

A few counts support this clone. The chain employs TRBV9 and TRBJ2-5; perhaps TRBD2 as D (6 bases). Germline assignment: CDR1 SGDLS and CDR2 YYNGEE. Trimming shortened V by 0 bases and J by 2 bases, and 14 bases separated the two germline ends. The CDR3 contains 16 residues. The CDR3 region is CASSVANRRGQETQYF. CDR3 nucleotide sequence: TGTGCCAGCAGCGTAGCCAATCGGAGGGGACAAGAGACCCAGTACTTC.

The genes are TRBV2 and TRBJ2-5, with D possibly TRBD2 on 6 matching bases. CDR1 and CDR2 from the germline V gene are SNHLY and FYNNEI. The ends were cut back, 0 bases at V and 11 bases at J, with 7 bases in the middle. This CDR3 comprises 11 residues. Here the CDR3 DNA reads TGTGCCAGCAGTGAAGCCCGGGAGCAGTACTTC. Translation gives CASSEAREQYF.

This clone appeared a few times. The chain uses TRBV6-5 and TRBJ2-2; TRBD2 is a possible D gene (6 bases). Germline lookup yields CDR1 MNHEY and CDR2 SVGAGI. V shed 5 bases and J shed 6 bases, with 16 bases lying between them. This CDR3 is built from 15 residues. CDR3 nucleotides: TGTGCCAGCAGTCCTCAGGGAGGCATCGCCGGGGAGCTGTTTTTT. Residues: CASSPQGGIAGELFF.

Concerning this clone itself: The sample contains more than one DNA sequence encoding this CDR3. The chain recombines TRBV27 with TRBJ2-7; D ambiguous. The germline CDR1 and CDR2 sequences are MNHEY and SMNVEV (reference sequence). The CDR3 runs to 13 residues. With 0 bases removed from V and 2 bases from J, the gap between germline ends came to 5 bases. In DNA form, the CDR3 reads TGTGCCAGCAGTTTATCGTATCCCTACGAGCAGTACTTC. As protein: CASSLSYPYEQYF.